This is a list of T cell receptor beta chains from one sample in a study of T cell responses to AZD1222 COVID-19 vaccine. Sequenced by immunoSEQ multiplex PCR; TCRdb stores in-frame clones only, minus some. This table holds around 160,000 clones, around 91% found once. The sequences come from peripheral blood, collected on day 0 of AZD1222 vaccination. These receptors originate from an adult in good health. Each CDR3 is given with its conserved first and last residue. Fields, in order: J gene, clone size, D gene, V gene, CDR3 protein, CDR3 DNA. D genes are given only for firm matches. A row's size may be missing; if present it is once, few, many or a size class.

TRBJ1-2,-,-,TRBV7-2,CASSLGGPDTF,TGTGCCAGCAGCTTAGGGGGGCCAGACACCTTC
TRBJ2-7,-,TRBD2,TRBV9,CASPSGRAEMAYEQYF,TGTGCCAGCCCTAGCGGGAGGGCCGAGATGGCCTACGAGCAGTACTTC
TRBJ2-4,once,TRBD2,TRBV4-1,CASSRGLAGGRAKNIQYF,TGCGCCAGCAGCCGCGGACTAGCGGGAGGGCGTGCCAAAAACATTCAGTACTTC
TRBJ2-5,-,-,TRBV5-1,CASSLVGRVEETQYF,TGCGCCAGCAGCTTGGTCGGCAGGGTAGAAGAGACCCAGTACTTC
TRBJ2-2,-,-,TRBV3-1/TRBV3-2,CASRAGTSTGELFF,TGTGCCAGCAGAGCCGGGACCAGCACCGGGGAGCTGTTTTTT
TRBJ2-1,-,-,TRBV5-6,CASSLYPGSSYNEQFF,TGTGCCAGCAGCTTGTACCCGGGGAGCTCCTACAATGAGCAGTTCTTC
TRBJ1-2,once,-,TRBV25-1,CASRPGALKDGYTF,TGTGCCAGCAGACCCGGGGCGCTCAAGGATGGCTACACCTTC
TRBJ2-3,-,-,TRBV4-2,CASSQDRGNTDTQYF,TGTGCCAGCAGCCAAGATAGGGGGAACACAGATACGCAGTATTTT
TRBJ1-1,-,-,TRBV27,CASSYGGAGTEAFF,TGTGCCAGCTCCTACGGCGGGGCAGGGACTGAAGCTTTCTTT
TRBJ2-1,-,TRBD2,TRBV7-9,CASSRTSGREGEQFF,TGTGCCAGCAGCCGGACTAGCGGGAGGGAGGGTGAGCAGTTCTTC
TRBJ2-7,few,TRBD1,TRBV19,CASSTQGQGAEEQYF,TGTGCCAGTAGTACCCAGGGACAGGGGGCGGAGGAGCAGTACTTC
TRBJ2-3,-,-,TRBV7-2,CASSAPSTDTQYF,TGTGCCAGCAGCGCTCCAAGCACAGATACGCAGTATTTT